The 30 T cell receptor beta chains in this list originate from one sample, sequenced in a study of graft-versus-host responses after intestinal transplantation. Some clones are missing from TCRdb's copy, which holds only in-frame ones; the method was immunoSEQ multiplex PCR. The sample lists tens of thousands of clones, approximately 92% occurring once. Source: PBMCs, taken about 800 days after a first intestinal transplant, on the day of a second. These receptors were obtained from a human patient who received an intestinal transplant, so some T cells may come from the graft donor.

CDR3 residues: CASSRANYGYTF. CDR3 sequence (DNA): TGCGCCAGCAGCCGAGCTAACTATGGCTACACCTTC. This sequence joins TRBV5-1 and TRBJ1-2, with D unclear. CDR1 and CDR2 (germline): SGHRS, YFSETQ. The CDR3 consists of 12 residues. Between the trimmed V and J ends, which lost 4 bases and 0 bases, there was a span of 4 bases.

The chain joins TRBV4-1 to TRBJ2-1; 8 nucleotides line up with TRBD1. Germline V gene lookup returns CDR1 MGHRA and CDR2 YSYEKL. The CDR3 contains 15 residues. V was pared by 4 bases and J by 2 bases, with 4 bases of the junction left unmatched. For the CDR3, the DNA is TGCGCCAGCAGCCCTGAACAGGGGGCCTACAATGAGCAGTTCTTC. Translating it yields CASSPEQGAYNEQFF.

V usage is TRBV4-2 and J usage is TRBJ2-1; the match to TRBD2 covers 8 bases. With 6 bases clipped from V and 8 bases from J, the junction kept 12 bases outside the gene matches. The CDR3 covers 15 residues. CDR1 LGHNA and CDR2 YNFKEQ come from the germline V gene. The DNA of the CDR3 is TGTGCCAGCAGTTCCGAAGCGGGAGTTGCATATGAGCAGTTCTTC. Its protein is CASSSEAGVAYEQFF.

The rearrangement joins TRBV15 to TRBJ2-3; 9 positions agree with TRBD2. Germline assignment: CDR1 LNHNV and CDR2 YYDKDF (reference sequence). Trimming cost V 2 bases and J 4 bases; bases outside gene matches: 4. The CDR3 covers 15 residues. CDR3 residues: CATSRQAGGPDTQYF. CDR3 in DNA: TGTGCCACCAGCAGACAGGCGGGAGGGCCAGATACGCAGTATTTT.

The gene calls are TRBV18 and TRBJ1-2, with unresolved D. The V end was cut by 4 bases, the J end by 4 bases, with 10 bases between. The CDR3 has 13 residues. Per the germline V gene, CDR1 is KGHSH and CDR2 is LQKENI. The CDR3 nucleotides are TGTGCCAGCTCACGGGAACCCCTCTATGGCTACACCTTC. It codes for CASSREPLYGYTF.

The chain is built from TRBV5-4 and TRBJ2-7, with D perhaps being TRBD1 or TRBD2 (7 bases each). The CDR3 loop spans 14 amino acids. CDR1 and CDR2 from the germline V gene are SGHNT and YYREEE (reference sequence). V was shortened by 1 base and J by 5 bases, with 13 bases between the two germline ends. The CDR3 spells CASSLYRGGDEQYF. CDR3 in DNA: TGTGCCAGCAGCTTGTACAGGGGAGGGGACGAGCAGTACTTC.

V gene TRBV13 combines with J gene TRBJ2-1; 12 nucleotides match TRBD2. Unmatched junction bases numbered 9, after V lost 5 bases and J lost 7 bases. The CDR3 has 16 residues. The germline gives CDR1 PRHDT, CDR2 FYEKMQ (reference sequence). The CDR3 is CASSPLTSGSTNEQFF. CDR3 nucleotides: TGTGCCAGCAGCCCACTGACTAGCGGGAGTACAAATGAGCAGTTCTTC.

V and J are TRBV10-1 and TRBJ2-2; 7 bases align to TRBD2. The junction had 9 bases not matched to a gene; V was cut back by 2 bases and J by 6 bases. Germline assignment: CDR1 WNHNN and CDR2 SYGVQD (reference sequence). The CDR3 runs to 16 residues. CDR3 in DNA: TGCGCCAGCAGTGAGCCACCGGGACTAAAATCCGGGGAGCTGTTTTTT. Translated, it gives CASSEPPGLKSGELFF.

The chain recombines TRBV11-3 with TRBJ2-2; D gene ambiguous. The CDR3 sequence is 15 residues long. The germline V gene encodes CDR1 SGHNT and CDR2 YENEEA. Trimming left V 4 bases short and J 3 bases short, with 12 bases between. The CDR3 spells CASSSPDWDTGELFF. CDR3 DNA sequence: TGTGCCAGCAGCTCTCCAGATTGGGACACCGGGGAGCTGTTTTTT.

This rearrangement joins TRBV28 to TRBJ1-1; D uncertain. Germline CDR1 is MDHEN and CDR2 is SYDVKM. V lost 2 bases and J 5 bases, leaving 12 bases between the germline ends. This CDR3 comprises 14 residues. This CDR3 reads CASSLGLGRTEAFF. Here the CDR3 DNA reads TGTGCCAGCAGTTTAGGTCTCGGTAGGACTGAAGCTTTCTTT.

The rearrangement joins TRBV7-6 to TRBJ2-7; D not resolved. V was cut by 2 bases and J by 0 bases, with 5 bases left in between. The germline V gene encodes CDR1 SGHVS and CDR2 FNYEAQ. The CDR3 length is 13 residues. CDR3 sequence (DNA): TGTGCCAGCAGCTTAAGTGCCTCCTACGAGCAGTACTTC. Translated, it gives CASSLSASYEQYF.

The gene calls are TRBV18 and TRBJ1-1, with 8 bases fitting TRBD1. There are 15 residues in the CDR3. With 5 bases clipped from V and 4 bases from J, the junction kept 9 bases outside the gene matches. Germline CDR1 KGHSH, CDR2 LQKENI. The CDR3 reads CASSLTDRGLTEAFF. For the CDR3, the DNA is TGTGCCAGCTCATTAACTGACAGGGGTCTCACTGAAGCTTTCTTT.

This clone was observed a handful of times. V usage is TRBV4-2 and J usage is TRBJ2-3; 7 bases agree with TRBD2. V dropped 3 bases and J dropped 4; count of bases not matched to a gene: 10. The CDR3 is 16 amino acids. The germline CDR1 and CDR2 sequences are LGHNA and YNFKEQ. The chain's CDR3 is CASSQIVGLGSDTQYF. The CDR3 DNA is TGTGCCAGCAGCCAGATAGTCGGACTAGGGTCAGATACGCAGTATTTT.

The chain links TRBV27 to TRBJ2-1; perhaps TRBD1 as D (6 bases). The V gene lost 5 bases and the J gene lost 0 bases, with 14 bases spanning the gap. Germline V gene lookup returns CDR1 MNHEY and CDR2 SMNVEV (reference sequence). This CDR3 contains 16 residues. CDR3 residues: CASSSQGSGSYNEQFF. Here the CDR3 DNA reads TGTGCCAGCAGTAGCCAGGGGTCAGGCTCCTACAATGAGCAGTTCTTC.

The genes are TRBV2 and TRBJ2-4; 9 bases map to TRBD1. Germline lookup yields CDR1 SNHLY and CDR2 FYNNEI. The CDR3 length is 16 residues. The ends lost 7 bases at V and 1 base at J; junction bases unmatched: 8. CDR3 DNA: TGTGCCAGCACCCTAGGGGACAGGGCGGCCAAAAACATTCAGTACTTC. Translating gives CASTLGDRAAKNIQYF.

The CDR3 region is CASKGLLVGYEQYF. CDR3 nucleotides: TGCGCCAGCAAAGGTTTACTAGTCGGTTACGAGCAGTACTTC. The gene calls are TRBV10-2 and TRBJ2-7; a weak D match, TRBD2 (5 bases). This CDR3 is built from 14 residues. Trimming pared 7 bases from V and 4 bases from J, leaving 17 bases between. Germline V lookup: CDR1 WSHSY, CDR2 SAAADI.

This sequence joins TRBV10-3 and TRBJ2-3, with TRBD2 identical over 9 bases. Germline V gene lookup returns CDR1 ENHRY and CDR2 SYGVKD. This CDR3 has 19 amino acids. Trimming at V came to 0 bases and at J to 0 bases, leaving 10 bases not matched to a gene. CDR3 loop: CAISESTSGLAKSTDTQYF. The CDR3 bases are TGTGCCATCAGTGAGTCGACCTCGGGACTAGCCAAGAGCACAGATACGCAGTATTTT.

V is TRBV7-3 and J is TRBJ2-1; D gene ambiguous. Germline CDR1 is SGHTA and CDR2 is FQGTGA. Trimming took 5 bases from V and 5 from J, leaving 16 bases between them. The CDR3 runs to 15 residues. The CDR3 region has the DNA TGTGCCAGCAGCAAGGCGGCCCATCGGGACAATGAGCAGTTCTTC. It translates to CASSKAAHRDNEQFF.

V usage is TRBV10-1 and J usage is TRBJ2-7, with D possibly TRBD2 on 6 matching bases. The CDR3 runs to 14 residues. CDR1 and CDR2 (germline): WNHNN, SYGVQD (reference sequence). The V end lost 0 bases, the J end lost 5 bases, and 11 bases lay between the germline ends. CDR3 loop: CASSESGGRDEQYF. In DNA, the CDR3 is TGCGCCAGCAGTGAGTCGGGGGGACGGGACGAGCAGTACTTC.

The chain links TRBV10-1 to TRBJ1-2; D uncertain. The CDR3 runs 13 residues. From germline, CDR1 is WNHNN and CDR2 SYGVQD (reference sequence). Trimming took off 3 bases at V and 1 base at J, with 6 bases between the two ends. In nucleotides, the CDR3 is TGCGCCAGCAGTGACGGGGTTAACTATGGCTACACCTTC. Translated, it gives CASSDGVNYGYTF.

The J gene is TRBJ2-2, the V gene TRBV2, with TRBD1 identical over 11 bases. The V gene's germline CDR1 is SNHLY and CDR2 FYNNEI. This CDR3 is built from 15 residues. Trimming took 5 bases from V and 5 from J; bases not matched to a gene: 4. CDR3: CASSRGTGGTGELFF. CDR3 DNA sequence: TGTGCCAGCAGTCGCGGGACAGGGGGTACCGGGGAGCTGTTTTTT.

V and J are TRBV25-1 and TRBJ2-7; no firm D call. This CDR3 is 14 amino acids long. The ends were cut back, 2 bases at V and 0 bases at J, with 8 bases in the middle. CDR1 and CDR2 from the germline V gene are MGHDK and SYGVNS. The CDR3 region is CASSEGDYSYEQYF. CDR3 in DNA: TGTGCCAGCAGTGAAGGGGATTACTCCTACGAGCAGTACTTC.

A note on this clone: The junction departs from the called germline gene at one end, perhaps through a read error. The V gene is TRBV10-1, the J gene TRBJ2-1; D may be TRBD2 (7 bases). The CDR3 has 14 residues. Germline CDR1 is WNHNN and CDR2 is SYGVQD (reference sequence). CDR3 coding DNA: TGCGCCAGCAGTGAGTCGTCGAGGGAGGGGGTCATTATCTTC. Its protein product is CASSESSREGVIIF.

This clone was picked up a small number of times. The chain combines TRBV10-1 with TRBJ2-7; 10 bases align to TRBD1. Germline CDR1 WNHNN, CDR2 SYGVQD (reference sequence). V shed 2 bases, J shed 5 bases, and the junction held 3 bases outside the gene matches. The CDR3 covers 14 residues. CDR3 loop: CASSEPGQGNEQYF. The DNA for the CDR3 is TGCGCCAGCAGTGAGCCGGGACAGGGGAACGAGCAGTACTTC.

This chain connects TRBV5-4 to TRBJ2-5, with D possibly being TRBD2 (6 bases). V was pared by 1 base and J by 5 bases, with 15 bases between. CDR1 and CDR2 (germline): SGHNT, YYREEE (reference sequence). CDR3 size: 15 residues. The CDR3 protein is CASSLQTSGRETQYF. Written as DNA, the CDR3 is TGTGCCAGCAGCTTGCAGACTAGTGGACGGGAGACCCAGTACTTC.

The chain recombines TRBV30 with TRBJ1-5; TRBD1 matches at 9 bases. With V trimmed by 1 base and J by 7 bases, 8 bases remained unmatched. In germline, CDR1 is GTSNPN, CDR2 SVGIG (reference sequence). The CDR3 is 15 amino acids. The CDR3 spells CAWSASGQGNQPQHF. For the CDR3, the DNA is TGTGCCTGGAGTGCTTCGGGACAGGGTAACCAGCCCCAGCATTTT.

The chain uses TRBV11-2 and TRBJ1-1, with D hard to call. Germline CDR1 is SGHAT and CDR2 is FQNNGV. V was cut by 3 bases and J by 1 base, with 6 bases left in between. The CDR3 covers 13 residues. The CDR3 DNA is TGTGCCAGCAGCTTCTCAGGGAACACTGAAGCTTTCTTT. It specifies CASSFSGNTEAFF.

The CDR3 sequence: CASRRIRGPRGTQYF. CDR3 coding DNA: TGTGCCAGCAGGCGGATACGAGGACCCCGAGGTACGCAGTATTTT. The genes are TRBV11-2 and TRBJ2-3; no definite D call. The length of the CDR3 is 15 residues. Trimming left V 6 bases short and J 8 bases short, with 21 bases between. Per germline, CDR1 SGHAT and CDR2 FQNNGV.

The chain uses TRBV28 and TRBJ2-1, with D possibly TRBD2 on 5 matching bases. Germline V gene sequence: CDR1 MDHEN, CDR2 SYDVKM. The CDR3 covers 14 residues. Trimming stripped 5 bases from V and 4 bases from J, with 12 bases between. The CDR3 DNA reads TGTGCCAGCAGTCAACCAGCGGAATACAATGAGCAGTTCTTC. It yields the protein CASSQPAEYNEQFF.

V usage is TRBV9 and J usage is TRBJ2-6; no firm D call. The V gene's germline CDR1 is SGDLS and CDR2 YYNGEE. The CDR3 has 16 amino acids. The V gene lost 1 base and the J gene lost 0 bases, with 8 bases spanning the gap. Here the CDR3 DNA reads TGTGCCAGCAGCGTACCAGTGGACTCTGGGGCCAACGTCCTGACTTTC. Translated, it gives CASSVPVDSGANVLTF.